Shown below are 26 T cell receptor beta chains from a single sample sequenced in a study of glioma-infiltrating T cells after dendritic cell vaccination. Repertoires were generated with immunoSEQ multiplex PCR, while TCRdb's copy carries only in-frame clones and drops some. Among tens of thousands of clones listed, 85% were seen once. The time point: after dendritic cell vaccination, including at tumor progression/relapse. This material consisted of blood, taken after dendritic cell vaccination. The source of these receptors is a human donor with glioblastoma.

The J gene is TRBJ2-2, the V gene TRBV5-4; D is undetermined. Trimming removed 4 bases from V and 6 bases from J, with 7 bases in between. The CDR3 has 12 amino acids. CDR1 is SGHNT and CDR2 is YYREEE in the germline V gene (reference sequence). The CDR3 region is CASSPGSGELFF. The CDR3 DNA is TGTGCCAGCAGCCCCGGGTCCGGGGAGCTGTTTTTT.

Comment on this clone: The same CDR3 can be traced to other DNA sequences in this sample. The chain has TRBV6-5 and TRBJ1-3; TRBD1 aligns across 8 bases. Germline V CDR1 and CDR2: MNHEY, SVGAGI. The CDR3 covers 15 residues. V shed 2 bases, J shed 0 bases, and the junction held 0 bases outside the gene matches. The CDR3 DNA reads as TGTGCCAGCAGTTACGGGACAGGCTCTGGAAACACCATATATTTT. It specifies CASSYGTGSGNTIYF.

This chain uses TRBV28 with TRBJ2-1; 7 bases match TRBD1. CDR1 and CDR2 from the germline V gene are MDHEN and SYDVKM. The CDR3 length is 15 residues. V lost 7 bases and J lost 1; bases outside the gene matches: 7. Here the CDR3 DNA reads TGTGCCAGCACAAATCGACAGGGATCCTACAATGAGCAGTTCTTC. It yields the protein CASTNRQGSYNEQFF.

This rearrangement joins TRBV6-1 to TRBJ2-7, with 10 bases fitting TRBD1. Trimming removed 6 bases from V and 5 bases from J; junction bases left unmatched: 7. CDR3 length equals 14 residues. Per the germline V gene, CDR1 is MNHNS and CDR2 is SASEGT. The CDR3 DNA sequence: TGTGCCAGCAGACCGGGACAGGGGACAGACGAGCAGTACTTC. Protein sequence: CASRPGQGTDEQYF.

This clone was picked up a small number of times. The chain couples TRBV19 to TRBJ2-7; 8 nucleotides line up with TRBD2. Germline-derived CDR1 and CDR2 are LNHDA and SQIVND (reference sequence). The V segment lost 4 bases and the J segment 6 bases; nucleotides outside the gene matches: 8. This CDR3 comprises 14 residues. The chain's CDR3 is CASSTQAGAPEQYF. The CDR3 DNA is TGTGCCAGTAGTACACAAGCGGGAGCCCCCGAGCAGTACTTC.

This chain joins TRBV7-9 and TRBJ2-7, with D possibly TRBD1 on 5 matching bases. The CDR3 spans 11 residues. Germline V gene data show CDR1 as SEHNR and CDR2 as FQNEAQ (reference sequence). Trimming shortened V by 8 bases and J by 4 bases, and 9 bases separated the two germline ends. The CDR3 region is CASGREYEQYF. The CDR3 DNA sequence: TGTGCCAGCGGCAGGGAATACGAGCAGTACTTC.

The table lists this clone with a few counts. V and J are TRBV11-2 and TRBJ2-5; 8 bases map to TRBD2. CDR1 and CDR2 (germline): SGHAT, FQNNGV. The J segment lost 5 bases and the V segment lost 6 bases, leaving 11 bases of the junction unmatched. The CDR3 contains 15 residues. The CDR3 protein is CASRRIAGRRETQYF. The CDR3 DNA is TGTGCCAGCAGGCGTATAGCGGGGAGAAGGGAGACCCAGTACTTC.

V gene TRBV28 combines with J gene TRBJ1-1; D remains unclear. The ends were cut back, 7 bases at V and 1 base at J, with 7 bases in the middle. This CDR3 has 12 residues. CDR1 is MDHEN and CDR2 is SYDVKM in the germline V gene. As DNA, the CDR3 is TGTGCCAGCATAAACTGGAACACTGAAGCTTTCTTT. Translation gives CASINWNTEAFF.

This clone occurred once. The chain recombines TRBV5-4 with TRBJ2-3; D is perhaps TRBD2 (7 bases). The CDR3 runs to 17 residues. Germline values: CDR1 SGHNT, CDR2 YYREEE (reference sequence). V was trimmed by 4 bases and J by 0 bases, leaving 18 bases between them. The CDR3 region has the DNA TGTGCCAGCAGCACCCCTCGGGGGGCTGCTAGCACAGATACGCAGTATTTT. This gives the protein CASSTPRGAASTDTQYF.

The chain has TRBV19 and TRBJ2-2, with D hard to call. With 5 bases removed from V and 0 bases from J, the gap between germline ends came to 10 bases. CDR1 is LNHDA, CDR2 SQIVND, per germline (reference sequence). There are 15 residues in the CDR3. CDR3: CASSWSRANTGELFF. The CDR3 bases are TGTGCCAGTAGTTGGTCTCGAGCGAACACCGGGGAGCTGTTTTTT.

V gene TRBV7-2 combines with J gene TRBJ2-3; perhaps TRBD2 as D (6 bases). V lost 3 bases, J lost 2 bases, and 9 bases lay in between. CDR3 length: 14 residues. CDR1 and CDR2 (germline): SGHTA, FQGNSA. The CDR3 nucleotides are TGTGCCAGCAGCTTGGGGGGATACACAGATACGCAGTATTTT. Amino acid sequence: CASSLGGYTDTQYF.

The CDR3 loop reads CASSHPGGGQYF. DNA of the CDR3: TGTGCCAGTAGTCATCCAGGAGGCGGGCAGTACTTC. V and J are TRBV19 and TRBJ2-7, with D perhaps TRBD2 (5 bases). Trimming cost V 5 bases and J 9 bases, with 14 bases left between them. Germline-derived CDR1 and CDR2 are LNHDA and SQIVND (reference sequence). The CDR3 covers 12 residues.

The chain is built from TRBV25-1 and TRBJ1-1; perhaps TRBD1 as D (6 bases). Germline V gene sequence: CDR1 MGHDK, CDR2 SYGVNS. V dropped 1 base and J dropped 1 base, with 7 bases sitting between them. The CDR3 length is 14 residues. This CDR3 reads CASSELGGNTEAFF. CDR3 in DNA: TGTGCCAGCAGTGAATTAGGGGGGAACACTGAAGCTTTCTTT.

The CDR3 DNA follows: TGTGCCAGCAGCTTGGGCGGGCGGGGAAAGACTAGCACAGATACGCAGTATTTT. The encoded protein is CASSLGGRGKTSTDTQYF. V and J are TRBV5-4 and TRBJ2-3; weak D call: TRBD2 (6 bases). Germline values: CDR1 SGHNT, CDR2 YYREEE (reference sequence). V lost 0 bases and J 0 bases, leaving 17 bases between the germline ends. The CDR3 is made up of 18 amino acids.

This clone was counted between two and nine times. J is TRBJ2-7 and V is TRBV6-6, with D possibly TRBD1 on 6 matching bases. Trimming took 1 base from V and 4 from J, leaving 17 bases between them. Germline loops: CDR1 MNHNY, CDR2 SVGAGI (reference sequence). This CDR3 contains 16 residues. The CDR3 nucleotides read TGTGCCAGCAGTTACTTAGGGGCAGGGGTCACGTACGAGCAGTACTTC. This codes for CASSYLGAGVTYEQYF.

For the CDR3, the DNA is TGTGCCAGCAGCTTACGAACCCCCGACACCGCGAGCTCCTATAATTCACCCCTCCACTTT. Its protein product is CASSLRTPDTASSYNSPLHF. This chain uses TRBV21-1 with TRBJ1-6; the table's D call, TRBD1, has no DNA check behind it. TRBV21-1 is a pseudogene segment. This CDR3 is 20 amino acids long.

V gene TRBV27 combines with J gene TRBJ1-2, with D perhaps TRBD1 (5 bases). CDR1 and CDR2 from the germline V gene are MNHEY and SMNVEV (reference sequence). This CDR3 region has 16 residues. Trimming removed 6 bases at V and 2 bases at J, with 19 bases between. The CDR3: CASRTTRQTLNYGYTF. The CDR3 region has the DNA TGTGCCAGCAGAACCACGAGACAGACCCTAAACTATGGCTACACCTTC.

The chain recombines TRBV6-5 with TRBJ2-7; the match to TRBD2 covers 11 bases. The CDR3 has 15 amino acids. The germline gives CDR1 MNHEY, CDR2 SVGAGI. Trimming took 5 bases from V and 3 from J; bases not matched to a gene: 6. The chain's CDR3 is CASSGPGTSGYEQYF. The DNA of the CDR3 is TGTGCCAGCAGTGGGCCCGGGACTAGCGGCTACGAGCAGTACTTC.

With respect to this clone: In the same sample, other DNA sequences code for this CDR3. The V and J genes are TRBV5-1 and TRBJ2-7; D remains ambiguous. V was trimmed by 1 base and J by 1 base, leaving 3 bases between them. CDR1 SGHRS and CDR2 YFSETQ come from the germline V gene. The CDR3 sequence is 12 residues long. This CDR3 reads CASSLLSYEQYF. As DNA, the CDR3 is TGCGCCAGCAGCTTGCTTTCCTACGAGCAGTACTTC.

The CDR3 region has the DNA TGTGCCAGCAGTTTTAGGGGACAGGGGTTGGGAGCGGATGAAAAACTGTTTTTT. The encoded protein is CASSFRGQGLGADEKLFF. The rearrangement links TRBV27 to TRBJ1-4, with 10 bases fitting TRBD1. The length of the CDR3 is 18 residues. The trim removed 3 bases at V and 6 bases at J, leaving 13 bases unmatched. CDR1 and CDR2 from the germline V gene are MNHEY and SMNVEV (reference sequence).

The chain has TRBV4-3 and TRBJ1-2; perhaps TRBD1 as D (5 bases). The germline V gene has CDR1 LGHNA and CDR2 YSLEER. The CDR3 length is 14 residues. Trimming took off 4 bases at V and 4 bases at J, with 13 bases between the two ends. The DNA for the CDR3 is TGCGCCAGCAGCCGCGGGGGAATCGGCTATGGCTACACCTTC. It codes for CASSRGGIGYGYTF.

This sequence joins TRBV9 and TRBJ2-7; 7 bases are a match to TRBD2. Trimming removed 9 bases from V and 0 bases from J; junction bases left unmatched: 6. This CDR3 comprises 13 residues. CDR1 is SGDLS and CDR2 is YYNGEE in the germline V gene. In DNA form, the CDR3 reads TGTGCCAACAAGCGGGGCAGCTCCTACGAGCAGTACTTC. It yields the protein CANKRGSSYEQYF.

The V and J genes are TRBV5-6 and TRBJ2-1; TRBD1 agrees at 11 bases. The germline CDR1 and CDR2 sequences are SGHDT and YYEEEE. The J segment lost 7 bases and the V segment lost 4 bases, leaving 7 bases of the junction unmatched. This CDR3 region has 15 residues. This chain's CDR3 is CASSLGQGAWNEQFF. The CDR3 DNA reads as TGTGCCAGCAGCCTTGGACAGGGGGCTTGGAATGAGCAGTTCTTC. The whole variable domain, filled in from reference TRBV5-6 and TRBJ2-1, reads DAGVTQSPTHLIKTRGQQVTLRCSPKSGHDTVSWYQQALGQGPQFIFQYYEEEERQRGNFPDRFSGHQFPNYSSELNVNALLLGDSALYLCASSLGQGAWNEQFFGPGTRLTVL.

In this sample, this clone turned up a few times. The chain combines TRBV11-3 with TRBJ2-1, with a weak D call TRBD2 (5 bases). V lost 5 bases, J lost 4 bases, and 12 bases lay in between. From germline, CDR1 is SGHNT and CDR2 YENEEA. The CDR3 totals 14 residues. The CDR3 coding sequence is TGTGCCAGCAGCACGAGCGGCTTATACAATGAGCAGTTCTTC. It translates to CASSTSGLYNEQFF. Using reference TRBV11-3 and TRBJ2-1 for the parts outside the CDR3, the full variable domain is EAGVVQSPRYKIIEKKQPVAFWCNPISGHNTLYWYLQNLGQGPELLIRYENEEAVDDSQLPKDRFSAERLKGVDSTLKIQPAELGDSAVYLCASSTSGLYNEQFFGPGTRLTVL.

This sequence joins TRBV27 and TRBJ2-7; maybe TRBD2 (6 bases). CDR3 length: 14 amino acids. Germline V gene sequence: CDR1 MNHEY, CDR2 SMNVEV (reference sequence). V was trimmed by 8 bases and J by 0 bases, leaving 14 bases between them. The CDR3 spells CASREMGGSYEQYF. CDR3 nucleotide sequence: TGTGCCAGCCGGGAGATGGGGGGCTCCTACGAGCAGTACTTC.

The chain joins TRBV19 to TRBJ2-5; 10 nucleotides agree with TRBD1. From germline, CDR1 is LNHDA and CDR2 SQIVND (reference sequence). V lost 0 bases to trimming and J lost 3 bases; unmatched junction nucleotides: 1. The CDR3 consists of 15 residues. The CDR3 loop reads CASSIEGQGKETQYF. CDR3 bases: TGTGCCAGTAGTATAGAGGGACAGGGGAAAGAGACCCAGTACTTC.